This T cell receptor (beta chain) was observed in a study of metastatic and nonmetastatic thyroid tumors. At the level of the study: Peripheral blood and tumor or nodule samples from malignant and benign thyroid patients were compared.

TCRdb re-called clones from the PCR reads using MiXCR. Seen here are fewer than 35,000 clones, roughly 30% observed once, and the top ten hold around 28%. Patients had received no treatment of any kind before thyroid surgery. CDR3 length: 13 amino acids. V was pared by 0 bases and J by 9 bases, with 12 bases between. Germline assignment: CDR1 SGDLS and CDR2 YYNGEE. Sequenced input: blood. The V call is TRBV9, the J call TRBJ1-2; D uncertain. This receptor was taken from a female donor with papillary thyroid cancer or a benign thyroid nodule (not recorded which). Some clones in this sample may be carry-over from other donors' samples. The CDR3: CASSVEDAASYTF. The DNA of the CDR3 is TGTGCCAGCAGCGTAGAAGACGCGGCGAGCTACACCTTC.